This paragraph covers one T cell receptor beta chain sequence. The CDR3 loop spans 14 amino acids. Trimming took 4 bases from V and 0 from J, leaving 7 bases between them. Germline V CDR1 and CDR2: MDHEN, SYDVKM. The sample originates from a study of siplizumab effects on memory and regulatory T cells. Libraries were prepared by immunoSEQ multiplex PCR; TCRdb keeps only in-frame clonotypes and omits some of them. The sample consists of about 100,000 clones, about 90% of them appearing once. The rearrangement joins TRBV28 to TRBJ1-3; D ambiguous. Source material: CD4+ T cells sorted from blood. The receptor comes from a human donor in good health. CDR3 DNA sequence: TGTGCCAGCAGTTCGCAGTACTCTGGAAACACCATATATTTT. It specifies CASSSQYSGNTIYF.